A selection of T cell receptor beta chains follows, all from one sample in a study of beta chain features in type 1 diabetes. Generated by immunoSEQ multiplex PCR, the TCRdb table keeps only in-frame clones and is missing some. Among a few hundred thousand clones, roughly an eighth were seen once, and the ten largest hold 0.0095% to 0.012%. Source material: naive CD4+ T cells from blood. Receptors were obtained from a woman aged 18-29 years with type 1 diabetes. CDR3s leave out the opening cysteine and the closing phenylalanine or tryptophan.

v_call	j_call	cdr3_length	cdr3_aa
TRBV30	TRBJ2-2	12	AWRTGGNTGELF
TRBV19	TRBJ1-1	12	ASSIQGVNTEAF
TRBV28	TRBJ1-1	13	ASSLLTGMNTEAF
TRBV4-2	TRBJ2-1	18	ASSQGGLAGRRGVYYEQF
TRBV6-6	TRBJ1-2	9	ASSPRGGYT
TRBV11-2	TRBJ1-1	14	ASSLDLRGPQNEAF
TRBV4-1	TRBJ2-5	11	ASGLTGVETQY
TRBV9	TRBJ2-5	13	ASSTGAMFQETQY
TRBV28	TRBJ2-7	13	ASSSPTSGLYEQY
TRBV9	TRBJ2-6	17	ASSPTHRVGNSGANVLT
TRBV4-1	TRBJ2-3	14	ASSQVFSGGGDTQY
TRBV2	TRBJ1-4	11	ASTTGGNEKLF
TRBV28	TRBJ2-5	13	ASSGGEAGGGTQY
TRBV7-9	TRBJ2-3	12	ASSQTSGGNTQY
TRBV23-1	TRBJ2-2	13	ASSQPGGNTGELF
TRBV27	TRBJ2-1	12	ASSLSLDSSEQF
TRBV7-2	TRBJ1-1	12	ASSFDRWNTEAF
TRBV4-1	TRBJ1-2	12	ASSQVEGTNGYT
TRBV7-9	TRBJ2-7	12	ASSQDLTGYEQY
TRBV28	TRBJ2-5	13	ASTAFTGAVETQY
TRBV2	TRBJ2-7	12	ASRRNRETYEQY
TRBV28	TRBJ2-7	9	ASSPLYEQY
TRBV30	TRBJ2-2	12	AWSPSGRTGELF
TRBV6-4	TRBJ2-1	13	ASSTGLAGGDEQF
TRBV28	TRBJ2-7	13	ASIPTSGRVHEQY
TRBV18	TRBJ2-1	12	ASSPGLADYGQF
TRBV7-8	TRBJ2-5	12	ASSPGQVKETQY
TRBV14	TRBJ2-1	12	ASSLRQDLDEQF
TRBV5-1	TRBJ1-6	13	ASTQQGEWNSPLH
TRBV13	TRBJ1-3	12	ASSFPSSGNTIY
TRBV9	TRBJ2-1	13	ASSVDEELSNEQF
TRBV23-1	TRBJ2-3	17	ASSQSGLAGGPSTDTQY
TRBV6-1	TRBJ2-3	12	ASCAGTPTDTQY
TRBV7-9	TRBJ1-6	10	ASKIGGSPLH
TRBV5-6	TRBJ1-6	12	ASSPGQINSPLH
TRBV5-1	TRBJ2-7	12	ASSLGDSTYEQY
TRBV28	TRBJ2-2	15	ASSLALETGGTGELF
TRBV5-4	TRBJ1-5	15	ASSLRPRVYSNQPQH
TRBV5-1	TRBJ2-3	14	ASSPAGTGLFDTQY
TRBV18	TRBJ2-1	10	ASSPGGGEQF